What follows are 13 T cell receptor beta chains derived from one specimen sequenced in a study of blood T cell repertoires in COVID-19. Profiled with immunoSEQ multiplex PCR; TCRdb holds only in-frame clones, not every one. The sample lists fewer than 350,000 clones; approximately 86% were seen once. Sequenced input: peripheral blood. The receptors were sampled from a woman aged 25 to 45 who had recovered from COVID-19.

The CDR3 region is CASSTTSGHTYEQYF. CDR3 DNA: TGTGCCAGCAGCACAACTAGCGGGCATACCTACGAGCAGTACTTC. The chain has TRBV28 and TRBJ2-7; 9 bases match TRBD2. V trimming: 6 bases; J trimming: 2 bases; junction bases outside the gene matches: 8. Germline V gives CDR1 MDHEN, CDR2 SYDVKM. There are 15 residues in the CDR3. Based on the CDR3 plus reference TRBV28 and TRBJ2-7, the full variable domain is DVKVTQSSRYLVKRTGEKVFLECVQDMDHENMFWYRQDPGLGLRLIYFSYDVKMKEKGDIPEGYSVSREKKERFSLILESASTNQTSMYLCASSTTSGHTYEQYFGPGTRLTVT.

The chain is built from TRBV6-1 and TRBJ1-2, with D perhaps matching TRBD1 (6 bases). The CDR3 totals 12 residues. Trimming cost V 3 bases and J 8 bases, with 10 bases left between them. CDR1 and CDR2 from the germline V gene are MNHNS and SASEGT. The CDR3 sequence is CASSDWGQGYTF. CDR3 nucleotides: TGTGCCAGCAGTGATTGGGGGCAAGGCTACACCTTC.

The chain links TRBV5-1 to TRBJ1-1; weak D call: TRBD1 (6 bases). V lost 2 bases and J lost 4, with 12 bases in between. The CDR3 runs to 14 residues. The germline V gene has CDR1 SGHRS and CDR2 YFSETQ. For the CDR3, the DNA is TGCGCCAGCAGCTTCGGGGGGCCGAGCACTGAAGCTTTCTTT. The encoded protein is CASSFGGPSTEAFF. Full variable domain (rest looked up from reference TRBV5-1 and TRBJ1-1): KAGVTQTPRYLIKTRGQQVTLSCSPISGHRSVSWYQQTPGQGLQFLFEYFSETQRNKGNFPGRFSGRQFSNSRSEMNVSTLELGDSALYLCASSFGGPSTEAFFGQGTRLTVV.

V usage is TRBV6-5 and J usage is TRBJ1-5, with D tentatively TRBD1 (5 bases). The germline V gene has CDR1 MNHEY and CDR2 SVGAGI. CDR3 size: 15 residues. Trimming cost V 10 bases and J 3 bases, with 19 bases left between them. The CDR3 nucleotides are TGTGCCACCCTCGGGACTTTCGGGTCCAATCAGCCCCAGCATTTT. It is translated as CATLGTFGSNQPQHF.

CDR3 residues: CASSALGGGTYEQYF. CDR3 bases: TGTGCCAGCAGCGCCCTGGGGGGGGGAACCTACGAGCAGTACTTC. The chain combines TRBV27 with TRBJ2-7, with TRBD2 matching over 7 bases. With V trimmed by 6 bases and J by 2 bases, 10 bases remained unmatched. The germline V gene has CDR1 MNHEY and CDR2 SMNVEV (reference sequence). There are 15 residues in the CDR3.

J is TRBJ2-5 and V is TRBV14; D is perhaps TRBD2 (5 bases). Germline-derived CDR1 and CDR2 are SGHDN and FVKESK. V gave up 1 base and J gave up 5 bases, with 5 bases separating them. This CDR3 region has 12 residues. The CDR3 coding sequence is TGTGCCAGCAGCCAAGGAGGGGAGACCCAGTACTTC. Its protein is CASSQGGETQYF.

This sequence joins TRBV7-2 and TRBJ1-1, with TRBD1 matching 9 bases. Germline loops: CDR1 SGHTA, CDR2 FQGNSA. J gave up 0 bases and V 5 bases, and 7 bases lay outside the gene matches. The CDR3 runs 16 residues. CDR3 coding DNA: TGTGCCAGCAGCCCCGGGACAGGGATTATGAACACTGAAGCTTTCTTT. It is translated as CASSPGTGIMNTEAFF. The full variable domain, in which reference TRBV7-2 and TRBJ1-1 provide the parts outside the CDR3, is GAGVSQSPSNKVTEKGKDVELRCDPISGHTALYWYRQSLGQGLEFLIYFQGNSAPDKSGLPSDRFSAERTGGSVSTLTIQRTQQEDSAVYLCASSPGTGIMNTEAFFGQGTRLTVV.

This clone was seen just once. The DNA of the CDR3 is TGTGCCACCACGGACAGGGACTCCTACGAGCAGTACTTC. As protein: CATTDRDSYEQYF. The chain carries TRBV19 and TRBJ2-7; 8 bases are shared with TRBD1. Trimming took 10 bases from V and 0 from J; bases not matched to a gene: 5. Germline V gene lookup returns CDR1 LNHDA and CDR2 SQIVND (reference sequence). The CDR3 has 13 residues.

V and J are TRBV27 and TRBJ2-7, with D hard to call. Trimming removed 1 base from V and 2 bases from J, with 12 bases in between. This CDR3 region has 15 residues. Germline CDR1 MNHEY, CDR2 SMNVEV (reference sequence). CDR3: CASSLLSRFPYEQYF. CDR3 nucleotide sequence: TGTGCCAGCAGTTTATTATCGAGGTTCCCCTACGAGCAGTACTTC.

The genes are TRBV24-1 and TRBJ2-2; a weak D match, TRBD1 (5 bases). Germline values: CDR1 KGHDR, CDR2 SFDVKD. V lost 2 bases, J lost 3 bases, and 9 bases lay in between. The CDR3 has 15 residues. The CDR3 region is CATSDSGRDTGELFF. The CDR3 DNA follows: TGTGCCACCAGTGATTCGGGCAGGGACACCGGGGAGCTGTTTTTT.

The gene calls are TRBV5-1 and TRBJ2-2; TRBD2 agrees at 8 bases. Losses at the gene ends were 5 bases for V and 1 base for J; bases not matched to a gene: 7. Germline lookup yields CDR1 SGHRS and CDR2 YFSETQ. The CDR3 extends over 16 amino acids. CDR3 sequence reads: CASRETGGQNTGELFF. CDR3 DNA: TGCGCCAGCAGAGAAACGGGAGGGCAGAACACCGGGGAGCTGTTTTTT.

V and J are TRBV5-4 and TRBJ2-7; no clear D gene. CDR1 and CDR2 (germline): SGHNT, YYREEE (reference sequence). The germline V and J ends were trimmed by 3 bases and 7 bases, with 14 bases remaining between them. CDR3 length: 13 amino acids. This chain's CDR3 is CASSYRSSGEQYF. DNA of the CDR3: TGTGCCAGCAGCTACCGGTCGTCAGGTGAGCAGTACTTC.

The CDR3 protein is CASSWDRGELYGYTF. The CDR3 region has the DNA TGCGCCAGCAGCTGGGACAGGGGGGAACTGTATGGCTACACCTTC. This rearrangement joins TRBV5-1 to TRBJ1-2; TRBD1 matches 11 bases. There are 15 residues in the CDR3. The V segment lost 3 bases and the J segment 5 bases; nucleotides outside the gene matches: 6. The V gene's germline CDR1 is SGHRS and CDR2 YFSETQ. Based on the CDR3 plus reference TRBV5-1 and TRBJ1-2, the full variable domain is KAGVTQTPRYLIKTRGQQVTLSCSPISGHRSVSWYQQTPGQGLQFLFEYFSETQRNKGNFPGRFSGRQFSNSRSEMNVSTLELGDSALYLCASSWDRGELYGYTFGSGTRLTVV.